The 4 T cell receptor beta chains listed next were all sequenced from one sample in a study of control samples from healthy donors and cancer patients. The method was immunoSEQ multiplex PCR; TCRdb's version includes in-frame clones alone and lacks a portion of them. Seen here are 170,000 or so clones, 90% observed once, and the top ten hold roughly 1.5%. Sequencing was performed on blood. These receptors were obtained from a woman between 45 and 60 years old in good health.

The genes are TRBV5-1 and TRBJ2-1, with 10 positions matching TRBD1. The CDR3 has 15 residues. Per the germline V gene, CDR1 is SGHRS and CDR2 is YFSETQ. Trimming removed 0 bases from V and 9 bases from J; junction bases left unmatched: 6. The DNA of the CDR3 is TGCGCCAGCAGCTTGGATGGGACAGGGGACGGTGAGCAGTTCTTC. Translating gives CASSLDGTGDGEQFF.

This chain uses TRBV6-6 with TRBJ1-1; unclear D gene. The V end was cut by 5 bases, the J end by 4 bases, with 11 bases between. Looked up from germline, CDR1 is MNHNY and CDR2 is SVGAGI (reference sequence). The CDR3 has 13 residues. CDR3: CASSLAGGTEAFF. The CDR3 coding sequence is TGTGCCAGCAGTCTCGCCGGAGGCACTGAAGCTTTCTTT.

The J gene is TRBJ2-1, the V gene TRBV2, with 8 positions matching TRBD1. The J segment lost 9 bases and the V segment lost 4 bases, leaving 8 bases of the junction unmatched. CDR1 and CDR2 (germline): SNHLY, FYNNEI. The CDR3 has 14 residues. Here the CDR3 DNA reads TGTGCCAGCAGTGGGGACAGGCTACTGGGTGAGCAGTTCTTC. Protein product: CASSGDRLLGEQFF.

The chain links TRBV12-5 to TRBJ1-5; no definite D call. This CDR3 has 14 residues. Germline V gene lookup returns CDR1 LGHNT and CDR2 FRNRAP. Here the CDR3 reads CGPRGGNSNQPQHF. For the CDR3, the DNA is TGTGGCCCCCGGGGAGGGAACTCGAATCAGCCCCAGCATTTT. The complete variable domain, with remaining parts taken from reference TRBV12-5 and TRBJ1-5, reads DARVTQTPRHKVTEMGQEVTMRCQPILGHNTVFWYRQTMMQGLELLAYFRNRAPLDDSGMPKDRFSAEMPDATLATLKIQPSEPRDSAVYFCGPRGGNSNQPQHFGDGTRLSIL.